Listed below are T cell receptor beta chains from one sample, sequenced in a study of blood T cell repertoires in COVID-19. Measured with immunoSEQ multiplex PCR; TCRdb has only the in-frame clones, and not every one. The sample holds approximately 100,000 clones; roughly nine tenths are singletons and the top ten take just over 3%. Sequencing was carried out using peripheral blood. The origin of the receptors is a man aged 50 to 60 in a cohort sampled during active COVID-19. The CDR3 runs from the conserved cysteine through the conserved F or W. The D gene is left open where the match is weak. Clone size appears in some rows only: once, few, many, or a class for an expanded clone.

>TRBJ1-2|TRBV27|TRBD1|-
CASSLLTGTGIYGYTF
TGTGCCAGCAGTTTACTTACCGGGACAGGGATATATGGCTACACCTTC
>TRBJ1-6|TRBV7-8|-|-
CASSNLDGGSPLHF
TGTGCCAGCAGCAACCTGGACGGGGGTTCACCCCTCCACTTT
>TRBJ2-5|TRBV7-9|-|-
CASSSGEVETQYF
TGTGCCAGCAGCTCGGGGGAGGTGGAGACCCAGTACTTC
>TRBJ1-5|TRBV6-5|TRBD1|few
CASSTGGSQPQHF
TGTGCCAGTTCGACAGGGGGCAGCCAGCCCCAGCATTTT
>TRBJ1-3|TRBV5-6|TRBD1|-
CASSPQGDGNTIYF
TGTGCCAGCAGCCCTCAGGGGGATGGAAACACCATATATTTT
>TRBJ2-3|TRBV19|-|-
CASSGRERSTDTQYF
TGTGCCAGTAGTGGTAGGGAGAGAAGCACAGATACGCAGTATTTT
>TRBJ2-1|TRBV6-2/TRBV6-3|-|-
CASSYSVGGLNNEQFF
TGTGCCAGCAGTTACTCTGTCGGGGGGCTCAACAATGAGCAGTTCTTC
>TRBJ1-4|TRBV7-9|-|-
CASSVHSTTNEKLFF
TGTGCCAGCAGCGTCCACAGCACAACTAATGAAAAACTGTTTTTT
>TRBJ1-2|TRBV6-5|TRBD1|-
CASRATGSRVGYTF
TGTGCCAGCAGAGCGACAGGGTCCCGTGTTGGCTACACCTTC
>TRBJ1-2|TRBV19|-|-
CASSISVYGYTF
TGTGCCAGTAGTATCTCCGTTTATGGCTACACCTTC
>TRBJ2-5|TRBV24-1|-|once
CATRGGQETQYF
TGTGCCACCAGGGGGGGCCAAGAGACCCAGTACTTC
>TRBJ1-1|TRBV5-1|TRBD1|few
CASSTTGGAAEAFF
TGCGCCAGCAGCACTACAGGGGGCGCGGCTGAAGCTTTCTTT
>TRBJ1-4|TRBV2|-|few
CASSQGGPTNEKLFF
TGTGCCAGCAGCCAGGGAGGGCCAACTAATGAAAAACTGTTTTTT
>TRBJ2-5|TRBV27|-|-
CASSLAPDSPQETQYF
TGTGCCAGCAGTTTAGCCCCCGACAGTCCTCAAGAGACCCAGTACTTC
>TRBJ2-5|TRBV5-1|TRBD2|-
CASSLATSGTETQYF
TGCGCCAGCAGCTTGGCTACTAGCGGGACAGAGACCCAGTACTTC
>TRBJ2-5|TRBV5-4|TRBD1|-
CASSGGQADQETQYF
TGTGCCAGCAGCGGGGGACAGGCCGACCAAGAGACCCAGTACTTC
>TRBJ1-2|TRBV4-2|-|-
CASSQPGANYGYTF
TGTGCCAGCAGCCAGCCGGGGGCTAACTATGGCTACACCTTC
>TRBJ1-5|TRBV6-5|-|-
CASSYGGTSNQPQHF
TGTGCCAGCAGTTACGGGGGGACGAGCAATCAGCCCCAGCATTTT
>TRBJ2-3|TRBV4-1|-|-
CASSQLLTSDTQYF
TGCGCCAGCAGCCAACTCCTAACGTCAGATACGCAGTATTTT
>TRBJ2-3|TRBV11-1|-|-
CASSFSSDSGTDTQYF
TGTGCCAGCAGCTTTTCGTCGGACTCGGGCACAGATACGCAGTATTTT
>TRBJ1-2|TRBV27|TRBD1|few
CASSKGQGYGYTF
TGTGCCAGCAGTAAAGGACAGGGCTATGGCTACACCTTC
>TRBJ2-3|TRBV4-1|TRBD2|-
CASSQDPPSGGAKDTQYF
TGCGCCAGCAGCCAAGATCCCCCTAGCGGGGGGGCGAAAGATACGCAGTATTTT
>TRBJ2-1|TRBV6-5|-|once
CATGTRSLYNEQFF
TGTGCCACGGGAACACGTAGCCTATACAATGAGCAGTTCTTC
>TRBJ2-1|TRBV25-1|TRBD2|-
CASKTAGWDNEQFF
TGTGCCAGCAAGACAGCGGGGTGGGACAATGAGCAGTTCTTC
>TRBJ1-3|TRBV2|-|-
CASSDDSGNTIYF
TGTGCCAGCAGTGACGACAGTGGAAACACCATATATTTT
>TRBJ2-1|TRBV7-7|-|-
CASSPNLGGTYNEQFF
TGTGCCAGCAGCCCGAACCTTGGGGGGACCTACAATGAGCAGTTCTTC
>TRBJ2-5|TRBV5-1|TRBD2|-
CASSLSSLPGLGKETQYF
TGCGCCAGCAGCTTATCCTCTCTGCCGGGACTAGGAAAAGAGACCCAGTACTTC
>TRBJ1-1|TRBV6-2/TRBV6-3|-|-
CASSSRGWNTEAFF
TGTGCCAGCAGTAGCAGGGGATGGAACACTGAAGCTTTCTTT